This TCR beta chain is drawn from a study of T cell clonality in common variable immunodeficiency. This clone has at least ten counts. Its antigen is as yet unknown. Sequencing ends 3 residues short of the CDR3 end; the germline J gene provides the rest. Produced via immunoSEQ multiplex PCR; TCRdb's table is partial and in-frame only. There are 45,000 to 55,000 clones in the sample, none observed a single time. Study-wide points: CVID subjects shared fewer TCRbeta clones than healthy controls did. Links between repertoire features and CVID complications were heterogeneity-limited.

Looked up from germline, CDR1 is SGHTA and CDR2 is FQGTGA. The length of the CDR3 is 15 residues. V dropped 2 bases and J dropped 0 bases, with 8 bases sitting between them. Both groups were predominantly of Caucasian heritage. Blood samples were heparinized, about 5 to 9 ml per donor. The chain carries TRBV7-3 and TRBJ2-1; D is undetermined. This clonotype originated in a person between 18 and 70 years old in good health. The material sequenced was peripheral blood mononuclear cells. The DNA read from the CDR3 is TGTGCCAGCAGCTTACAAGCTGGCTCCTACAATGAG. As protein: CASSLQAGSYNE. The whole CDR3 sequence is CASSLQAGSYNEQFF.